Following are 26 T cell receptor beta chains from one sample sequenced in a study of blood T cell repertoires in COVID-19. Profiling relied on immunoSEQ multiplex PCR, and the TCRdb table lists in-frame clones only, not all of them. In the table there are under 150,000 clones, roughly 85% of which are singletons. Sequencing was performed on peripheral blood. The source of these receptors is a human donor in a cohort sampled during active COVID-19.

The chain links TRBV6-2 or TRBV6-3 to TRBJ2-5, with 9 positions matching TRBD2. The CDR3 covers 19 residues. The germline V gene encodes CDR1 MNHEY and CDR2 SVGEGT. V shed 6 bases and J 4 bases; nucleotides not matched to a gene: 21. This CDR3 is CASSPLPTKREVLGETQYF. In DNA form, the CDR3 reads TGTGCCAGCAGCCCCCTCCCGACTAAGCGGGAGGTTTTGGGAGAGACCCAGTACTTC.

This clone showed up just a few times. The rearrangement joins TRBV29-1 to TRBJ1-2, with TRBD1 matching 8 bases. V shed 7 bases and J 8 bases; nucleotides not matched to a gene: 15. This CDR3 region has 14 residues. CDR1 and CDR2 (germline): SQVTM, ANQGSEA. This chain's CDR3 is CSATTGALYSGYTF. The DNA of the CDR3 is TGCAGCGCGACGACAGGGGCCCTTTATTCCGGCTACACCTTC.

The V and J genes are TRBV4-1 and TRBJ2-5; 7 bases line up with TRBD1. The V gene end was trimmed by 2 bases and the J gene end by 2 bases; junction bases not matched to a gene: 5. From germline, CDR1 is MGHRA and CDR2 YSYEKL. The CDR3 loop spans 15 amino acids. The CDR3, as DNA: TGCGCCAGCAGCCAACCCGGACAGGTACAAGAGACCCAGTACTTC. Protein product: CASSQPGQVQETQYF.

The chain employs TRBV28 and TRBJ1-2; D might be TRBD1 (5 bases). The V end was cut by 6 bases, the J end by 4 bases, with 15 bases between. This CDR3 spans 14 amino acids. Looked up from germline, CDR1 is MDHEN and CDR2 is SYDVKM. Here the CDR3 reads CASSMGPKAYGYTF. The DNA of the CDR3 is TGTGCCAGCAGCATGGGGCCGAAAGCCTATGGCTACACCTTC.

This chain links TRBV7-2 with TRBJ2-5; 8 bases agree with TRBD1. Per the germline V gene, CDR1 is SGHTA and CDR2 is FQGNSA. V shed 5 bases, J shed 5 bases, and the junction held 4 bases outside the gene matches. This CDR3 spans 13 amino acids. The CDR3 DNA reads TGTGCCAGCAGCGTGGACAGGGTGGAGACCCAGTACTTC. As protein: CASSVDRVETQYF.

As to this clone: This same CDR3 is encoded by further DNA sequences in the sample. The chain uses TRBV5-1 and TRBJ1-1; D is undetermined. Trimming left V 2 bases short and J 1 base short, with 9 bases between. The CDR3 has 14 amino acids. CDR1 is SGHRS and CDR2 is YFSETQ in the germline V gene. The CDR3 sequence: CASSLTPGNTEAFF. The CDR3 DNA reads TGCGCCAGCAGCTTAACTCCGGGGAACACTGAAGCTTTCTTT.

V is TRBV6-5 and J is TRBJ1-6; possibly TRBD1 for D (5 bases). Trimming removed 5 bases from V and 5 bases from J, with 13 bases in between. This CDR3 spans 15 amino acids. The V gene's germline CDR1 is MNHEY and CDR2 SVGAGI. CDR3 region: CASSRQGGDNSPLHF. The CDR3 DNA sequence: TGTGCCAGCAGTCGGCAGGGTGGGGATAATTCACCCCTCCACTTT.

In this sample, this clone turned up once. The CDR3 DNA is TGCGCCAGCAGCCGCAGGGGGCCCGGGGAGCAGTACTTC. Translated, it gives CASSRRGPGEQYF. This chain connects TRBV4-1 to TRBJ2-7; 8 bases are a match to TRBD1. CDR1 and CDR2 (germline): MGHRA, YSYEKL. The length of the CDR3 is 13 residues. V shed 4 bases and J 7 bases; nucleotides not matched to a gene: 6.

The chain carries TRBV4-3 and TRBJ1-2; 7 bases match TRBD1. The V gene end was trimmed by 4 bases and the J gene end by 8 bases; junction bases not matched to a gene: 10. The germline V gene encodes CDR1 LGHNA and CDR2 YSLEER. CDR3 length equals 14 residues. The CDR3 nucleotides read TGCGCCAGCAGCCCGGAGGAACAGGGGTTCGGCTACACCTTC. This translates into CASSPEEQGFGYTF.

The rearrangement links TRBV3-1 (or the pseudogene TRBV3-2) to TRBJ2-5; TRBD1 matches at 10 bases. With V trimmed by 8 bases and J by 5 bases, 8 bases remained unmatched. CDR1 and CDR2 (germline): LGHDT, YNNKEL (reference sequence). This CDR3 spans 14 amino acids. CDR3 amino acids: CASQRQGAKETQYF. The CDR3 DNA is TGTGCCAGCCAAAGACAGGGGGCTAAGGAGACCCAGTACTTC.

The V gene is TRBV20-1, the J gene TRBJ2-3; D remains ambiguous. Trimming took off 3 bases at V and 1 base at J, with 11 bases between the two ends. Per germline, CDR1 DFQATT and CDR2 SNEGSKA (reference sequence). This CDR3 comprises 14 residues. Written as DNA, the CDR3 is TGCAGTGCTAGTGACCCGGTGGGCACAGATACGCAGTATTTT. It specifies CSASDPVGTDTQYF.

This rearrangement joins TRBV19 to TRBJ2-5; D gene unclear. This CDR3 has 14 residues. V was pared by 0 bases and J by 4 bases, with 9 bases between. Germline V gives CDR1 LNHDA, CDR2 SQIVND (reference sequence). CDR3 protein: CASSIEGRRETQYF. The CDR3 nucleotides read TGTGCCAGTAGTATAGAGGGCAGGCGAGAGACCCAGTACTTC.

The chain couples TRBV2 to TRBJ2-1, with D tentatively TRBD1 (7 bases). V lost 11 bases and J lost 11, with 22 bases in between. Germline-derived CDR1 and CDR2 are SNHLY and FYNNEI. The CDR3 covers 13 residues. The CDR3 coding sequence is TGTGCCGGGGGGTCAGGGGGGCTGCCCCAGCAGTTCTTC. This gives the protein CAGGSGGLPQQFF.

This chain links TRBV5-1 with TRBJ2-1; 8 nucleotides align to TRBD2. The ends lost 4 bases at V and 6 bases at J; junction bases unmatched: 3. Germline values: CDR1 SGHRS, CDR2 YFSETQ. CDR3 size: 13 residues. The CDR3 bases are TGCGCCAGCAGCAGAGCGGGAGCCAATGAGCAGTTCTTC. The encoded protein is CASSRAGANEQFF. Filled out from reference TRBV5-1 and TRBJ2-1, the complete variable domain reads KAGVTQTPRYLIKTRGQQVTLSCSPISGHRSVSWYQQTPGQGLQFLFEYFSETQRNKGNFPGRFSGRQFSNSRSEMNVSTLELGDSALYLCASSRAGANEQFFGPGTRLTVL.

This chain links TRBV2 with TRBJ1-6; no definite D call. The CDR3 length is 15 residues. Trimming removed 2 bases from V and 7 bases from J, with 12 bases in between. CDR1 SNHLY and CDR2 FYNNEI come from the germline V gene. The CDR3 DNA reads as TGTGCCAGCAGTGAAACGAAACAGCCGAATTCACCCCTCCACTTT. It encodes CASSETKQPNSPLHF.

CDR3 sequence: CASSEGQGWLYEQYF. Written as DNA, the CDR3 is TGTGCCAGCAGTGAAGGACAGGGCTGGCTCTACGAGCAGTACTTC. V and J are TRBV6-1 and TRBJ2-7; 7 bases align to TRBD1. Trimming removed 1 base from V and 3 bases from J; junction bases left unmatched: 6. The CDR3 covers 15 residues. Germline V lookup: CDR1 MNHNS, CDR2 SASEGT.

Here the CDR3 reads CASSFLPRETQYF. The CDR3 region has the DNA TGCGCCAGCAGCTTTCTGCCGCGGGAGACCCAGTACTTC. The chain couples TRBV5-1 to TRBJ2-5; no clear D gene. The CDR3 loop spans 13 amino acids. V was clipped by 2 bases and J by 5 bases, with 10 bases between them. Germline V gene data show CDR1 as SGHRS and CDR2 as YFSETQ.

The rearrangement joins TRBV4-2 to TRBJ2-1; no reliable D call. Looked up from germline, CDR1 is LGHNA and CDR2 is YNFKEQ. The CDR3 has 13 residues. The V and J ends lost 0 bases and 12 bases respectively, with 12 bases between them. The CDR3 bases are TGTGCCAGCAGCCAAGATCACAGATTAGGGCAGTTCTTC. Amino acids: CASSQDHRLGQFF.

CDR3 sequence (DNA): TGTGCCAGCAGCCCTGACCAGGGGTACCAAGAGACCCAGTACTTC. Its protein is CASSPDQGYQETQYF. The rearrangement uses TRBV11-1 and TRBJ2-5, with D possibly being TRBD1 (6 bases). Germline CDR1 SGHAT, CDR2 FQDESV (reference sequence). This CDR3 is 15 amino acids long. V was cut by 5 bases and J by 0 bases, with 13 bases left in between.

This chain's CDR3 is CASSQATGGSWEQYF. CDR3 sequence (DNA): TGCGCCAGCAGCCAGGCTACAGGGGGATCTTGGGAGCAGTACTTC. The chain combines TRBV4-3 with TRBJ2-7; 8 bases are a match to TRBD1. This CDR3 region has 15 residues. The germline gives CDR1 LGHNA, CDR2 YSLEER. Trimming cost V 3 bases and J 7 bases; bases outside gene matches: 11.

The rearrangement joins TRBV10-3 to TRBJ1-1, with a weak D call TRBD1 (5 bases). Trimming cost V 2 bases and J 6 bases, with 16 bases left between them. Germline loops: CDR1 ENHRY, CDR2 SYGVKD. This CDR3 region has 15 residues. In nucleotides, the CDR3 is TGTGCCATCAGTGAGAACGGGGGATTTAGCGCTGAAGCTTTCTTT. Translated, it gives CAISENGGFSAEAFF.

The rearrangement uses TRBV7-2 and TRBJ2-2, with D possibly being TRBD1 (5 bases). The CDR3 consists of 17 residues. The ends were cut back, 6 bases at V and 6 bases at J, with 23 bases in the middle. Looked up from germline, CDR1 is SGHTA and CDR2 is FQGNSA. This CDR3 reads CASSLPPQDIRPGELFF. The DNA of the CDR3 is TGTGCCAGCAGTTTACCCCCCCAGGACATTCGCCCCGGGGAGCTGTTTTTT.

The chain combines TRBV18 with TRBJ1-5; no reliable D call. Germline V CDR1 and CDR2: KGHSH, LQKENI. This CDR3 region has 14 residues. Trimming stripped 3 bases from V and 7 bases from J, with 13 bases between. CDR3 in amino acids: CASSPSSVWQPQHF. CDR3 nucleotide sequence: TGTGCCAGCTCACCCTCCTCGGTCTGGCAGCCCCAGCATTTT.

This sequence joins TRBV12-3 or TRBV12-4 and TRBJ1-5, with TRBD1 as a possible D gene (6 bases). This CDR3 is 11 amino acids long. The V gene lost 3 bases and the J gene lost 13 bases, with 10 bases spanning the gap. CDR3 in amino acids: CASSFRGLQHF. The CDR3 DNA reads TGTGCCAGCAGTTTCAGGGGCCTGCAGCATTTT.

The rearrangement links TRBV3-1 (or the pseudogene TRBV3-2) to TRBJ1-5, with 8 bases that match TRBD1. This CDR3 spans 15 amino acids. V shed 1 base and J 1 base; nucleotides not matched to a gene: 0. Germline V lookup: CDR1 LGHDT, CDR2 YNNKEL (reference sequence). CDR3 sequence: CASSQGQGSNQPQHF. DNA for the CDR3: TGTGCCAGCAGCCAAGGACAGGGGAGCAATCAGCCCCAGCATTTT.

A note on this clone: This CDR3 is also generated by other DNA sequences in the sample. The CDR3 is CASSRDRGPDEQYF. DNA of the CDR3: TGTGCCAGCAGTAGGGACAGGGGGCCGGACGAGCAGTACTTC. This rearrangement joins TRBV2 to TRBJ2-7; 12 nucleotides agree with TRBD1. The V gene end was trimmed by 5 bases and the J gene end by 5 bases; junction bases not matched to a gene: 4. Per germline, CDR1 SNHLY and CDR2 FYNNEI. The CDR3 contains 14 residues.